The next 7 T cell receptor beta chains were all read from a single sample in a study of blood T cell repertoires in COVID-19. The data were produced by immunoSEQ multiplex PCR, yet TCRdb's version contains in-frame clones alone and is incomplete. This table holds 70,000 to 85,000 clones, roughly 80% found once. Source material: peripheral blood. The source of these receptors is a woman aged 80 or over with acute or convalescent COVID-19.

The sample holds one count of this clone. The chain couples TRBV10-3 to TRBJ2-3; D is perhaps TRBD1 (6 bases). There are 17 residues in the CDR3. The V end lost 3 bases, the J end lost 3 bases, and 19 bases lay between the germline ends. Germline V gene sequence: CDR1 ENHRY, CDR2 SYGVKD. This chain's CDR3 is CAISDDPRGGQTDTQYF. The CDR3 DNA reads as TGTGCCATCAGTGACGACCCCAGGGGCGGCCAGACAGATACGCAGTATTTT.

V gene TRBV4-1 combines with J gene TRBJ1-1; possibly TRBD1 for D (6 bases). This CDR3 is built from 15 residues. Trimming removed 4 bases at V and 1 base at J, with 13 bases between. Germline loops: CDR1 MGHRA, CDR2 YSYEKL. CDR3 DNA: TGCGCCAGCAGCCTAAGACAGGAGACGAACACTGAAGCTTTCTTT. Protein sequence: CASSLRQETNTEAFF.

The chain joins TRBV19 to TRBJ1-4; D perhaps matches TRBD1 (6 bases). Trimming removed 1 base from V and 7 bases from J, with 13 bases in between. The CDR3 runs 15 residues. Germline-derived CDR1 and CDR2 are LNHDA and SQIVND (reference sequence). The CDR3 sequence is CASSIGGGRVEKLFF. The CDR3 nucleotides read TGTGCCAGTAGTATAGGAGGGGGTAGAGTTGAAAAACTGTTTTTT.

V and J are TRBV10-1 and TRBJ1-1, with D hard to call. This CDR3 comprises 14 residues. Germline V CDR1 and CDR2: WNHNN, SYGVQD (reference sequence). V dropped 0 bases and J dropped 0 bases, with 5 bases sitting between them. The chain's CDR3 is CASSESGVNTEAFF. The CDR3 nucleotides are TGCGCCAGCAGTGAGTCGGGAGTGAACACTGAAGCTTTCTTT.

The chain couples TRBV5-5 to TRBJ1-1; D unresolved. V gave up 0 bases and J gave up 3 bases, with 6 bases separating them. The CDR3 is 13 residues long. Germline loops: CDR1 SGHKS, CDR2 YYEKEE (reference sequence). CDR3 bases: TGTGCCAGCAGCTTGGGGCATTACACTGAAGCTTTCTTT. This translates into CASSLGHYTEAFF. Drawing the rest from reference TRBV5-5 and TRBJ1-1, the complete variable domain is DAGVTQSPTHLIKTRGQQVTLRCSPISGHKSVSWYQQVLGQGPQFIFQYYEKEERGRGNFPDRFSARQFPNYSSELNVNALLLGDSALYLCASSLGHYTEAFFGQGTRLTVV.

This chain uses TRBV6-5 with TRBJ2-7; weak D call: TRBD1 (6 bases). Deletions cut 7 bases from V and 0 bases from J, with 10 bases between. The CDR3 spans 13 residues. From germline, CDR1 is MNHEY and CDR2 SVGAGI. Written as DNA, the CDR3 is TGTGCCAGCAAAAGGGACATCTCCTACGAGCAGTACTTC. This sequence encodes CASKRDISYEQYF.

The chain carries TRBV18 and TRBJ2-2; no clear D gene. Trimming stripped 10 bases from V and 5 bases from J, with 11 bases between. The CDR3 sequence is 12 residues long. CDR1 is KGHSH, CDR2 LQKENI, per germline. DNA of the CDR3: TGTGCCACCTCCCGAGCGACCGGGGAGCTGTTTTTT. Its translation is CATSRATGELFF.